What follows are 12 T cell receptor beta chains derived from one specimen sequenced in a study of T cell responses to AZD1222 COVID-19 vaccine. Profiling relied on immunoSEQ multiplex PCR, and the TCRdb table lists in-frame clones only, not all of them. This repertoire shows about 120,000 clones, roughly 85% found once; its top ten account for almost 9.5%. The material sequenced was peripheral blood, taken on day 0 of AZD1222 vaccination. The receptors here all came from an adult in good health.

The genes are TRBV9 and TRBJ2-2, with 16 nucleotides matching TRBD2. Germline CDR1 and CDR2: SGDLS and YYNGEE. V shed 0 bases, J shed 4 bases, and the junction held 6 bases outside the gene matches. The CDR3 length is 19 residues. The CDR3 nucleotides are TGTGCCAGCAGCGTAGATTTGGGACTAGCGGGAGGGTCCACCGGGGAGCTGTTTTTT. Translation: CASSVDLGLAGGSTGELFF.

This clone appeared a few times. The rearrangement uses TRBV28 and TRBJ1-5, with D possibly TRBD1 on 5 matching bases. The CDR3 loop spans 17 amino acids. V was clipped by 5 bases and J by 0 bases, with 17 bases between them. Germline CDR1 MDHEN, CDR2 SYDVKM. For the CDR3, the DNA is TGTGCCAGCAGTCTACGGGACCTCATTTATAGCAATCAGCCCCAGCATTTT. It translates to CASSLRDLIYSNQPQHF.

In its sample, this clone was seen a few times. The chain recombines TRBV6-1 with TRBJ1-2; no clear D. Trimming removed 1 base at V and 4 bases at J, with 7 bases between. CDR1 is MNHNS, CDR2 SASEGT, per germline. CDR3 length equals 13 residues. The CDR3 loop reads CASSEGGGYGYTF. The CDR3, as DNA: TGTGCCAGCAGTGAAGGGGGAGGCTATGGCTACACCTTC.

The J gene is TRBJ1-2, the V gene TRBV7-2; maybe TRBD1 (6 bases). This CDR3 is 14 amino acids long. Germline V gene lookup returns CDR1 SGHTA and CDR2 FQGNSA. Trimming shortened V by 5 bases and J by 0 bases, and 10 bases separated the two germline ends. CDR3 nucleotide sequence: TGTGCCAGCAGCAAGAGGACAGCTAACTATGGCTACACCTTC. It specifies CASSKRTANYGYTF.

Only a few counts were recorded for this clone. The gene calls are TRBV12-3 or TRBV12-4 and TRBJ2-5, with 8 bases matching TRBD2. V was pared by 6 bases and J by 4 bases, with 4 bases of the junction left unmatched. CDR3 length equals 13 residues. The CDR3: CASSPSGGETQYF. The CDR3 DNA reads TGTGCCAGCAGCCCCAGCGGGGGAGAGACCCAGTACTTC.

The chain uses TRBV28 and TRBJ2-3; possibly TRBD2 for D (6 bases). The CDR3 loop spans 13 amino acids. CDR1 and CDR2 from the germline V gene are MDHEN and SYDVKM. V was cut by 5 bases and J by 3 bases, with 9 bases left in between. This chain's CDR3 is CASSTGTTDTQYF. The DNA for the CDR3 is TGTGCCAGCAGTACCGGGACTACAGATACGCAGTATTTT.

The chain uses TRBV11-2 and TRBJ1-1, with a possible D match to TRBD1 (5 bases). Trimming removed 6 bases at V and 0 bases at J, with 11 bases between. The CDR3 consists of 14 residues. Germline V gives CDR1 SGHAT, CDR2 FQNNGV. The CDR3 is CASRSGGLNTEAFF. The CDR3 nucleotides are TGTGCCAGCAGGTCGGGGGGTCTGAACACTGAAGCTTTCTTT. The full variable domain, completed using reference TRBV11-2 and TRBJ1-1, is EAGVAQSPRYKIIEKRQSVAFWCNPISGHATLYWYQQILGQGPKLLIQFQNNGVVDDSQLPKDRFSAERLKGVDSTLKIQPAKLEDSAVYLCASRSGGLNTEAFFGQGTRLTVV.

The rearrangement uses TRBV28 and TRBJ1-2; a possible D gene is TRBD1 (5 bases). The V end lost 7 bases, the J end lost 4 bases, and 13 bases lay between the germline ends. Germline lookup yields CDR1 MDHEN and CDR2 SYDVKM. CDR3 length: 13 residues. DNA for the CDR3: TGTGCCAGCACTTCAGGGTTCCCCTATGGCTACACCTTC. Translated, it gives CASTSGFPYGYTF.

The gene calls are TRBV5-6 and TRBJ2-5; D is perhaps TRBD2 (5 bases). V gave up 4 bases and J gave up 2 bases, with 18 bases separating them. This CDR3 has 16 residues. CDR1 and CDR2 from the germline V gene are SGHDT and YYEEEE. Written as DNA, the CDR3 is TGTGCCAGCAGCCCGAGGTGGGGAGACGTACAAGAGACCCAGTACTTC. Protein sequence: CASSPRWGDVQETQYF.

This clone was counted a single time. J is TRBJ1-1 and V is TRBV19; the D is unclear. This CDR3 spans 12 amino acids. Trimming took 6 bases from V and 1 from J, leaving 6 bases between them. CDR1 is LNHDA and CDR2 is SQIVND in the germline V gene (reference sequence). The CDR3 DNA sequence: TGTGCCAGTAGGTACGGGAACACTGAAGCTTTCTTT. Amino acids: CASRYGNTEAFF.

The table lists this clone with a few counts. V is TRBV12-3 or TRBV12-4 and J is TRBJ1-1; D remains ambiguous. CDR3 size: 12 residues. The ends were cut back, 2 bases at V and 1 base at J, with 2 bases in the middle. Here the CDR3 DNA reads TGTGCCAGCAGTTTACAGAACACTGAAGCTTTCTTT. Its protein is CASSLQNTEAFF.

The chain couples TRBV7-3 to TRBJ2-1, with 13 bases matching TRBD2. The ends lost 5 bases at V and 5 bases at J; junction bases unmatched: 3. CDR1 is SGHTA, CDR2 FQGTGA, per germline. The CDR3 runs 15 residues. The CDR3 region has the DNA TGTGCCAGCAGCCGCGGGACTAGCGGGAACAATGAGCAGTTCTTC. Translated, it gives CASSRGTSGNNEQFF.